The rows below give T cell receptor beta chains drawn from one sample of a study of cytomegalovirus exposure and HLA in healthy donors. Some clones are missing from TCRdb's copy, which holds only in-frame ones; the method was immunoSEQ multiplex PCR. The repertoire holds about 190,000 clones, over 60% seen once, with about 5% in the top ten. Material for sequencing was PBMCs. The source is a man under 40 in good health and CMV-seropositive. Each CDR3 is given with its conserved first and last residue. Fields, in order: D gene, J gene, clone size, V gene, CDR3 DNA, CDR3 protein. A D gene is named only where the DNA matches it firmly. The size field is filled for only some rows; it gives once, few, many or a size class.

>TRBD2|TRBJ2-7|.|TRBV11-2
TGTGCCAGCACCCCTCCAGGCGGGAGGGGTTACGAGCAGTACTTC
CASTPPGGRGYEQYF
>TRBD2|TRBJ2-7|once|TRBV9
TGTGCCAGCAGCGTAGGTCTAGCGGAGAGCTACGAGCAGTACTTC
CASSVGLAESYEQYF
>TRBD1|TRBJ1-2|.|TRBV4-3
TGCGCCAGCAGCCAAGCCCCGGGACAGGGGGCGCAAGGCTACACCTTC
CASSQAPGQGAQGYTF
>TRBD2|TRBJ2-3|.|TRBV6-5
TGTGCCAGCAGTTACTCTGGCACTAGCGGTGCAGATACGCAGTATTTT
CASSYSGTSGADTQYF
>TRBD1|TRBJ2-7|.|TRBV9
TGTGCCAGCAGCGCTACCGGGACAGGGAGATACGAGCAGTACTTC
CASSATGTGRYEQYF
>TRBD1|TRBJ1-5|.|TRBV7-2
TGTGCCAGCAGCAAACAGGGGGCACAGCCCCAGCATTTT
CASSKQGAQPQHF
>.|TRBJ2-7|.|TRBV9
TGTGCCAGCAGCCCGCGGCGGGGAAATGACGAGCAGTACTTC
CASSPRRGNDEQYF
>.|TRBJ2-5|.|TRBV15
TGTGCCACCAGCAGAGATAAAGAGGCCCAGTACTTC
CATSRDKEAQYF
>TRBD2|TRBJ2-3|.|TRBV7-8
TGTGCCAGCAGCTCCAGCGGGGGCACTTCCACAGATACGCAGTATTTT
CASSSSGGTSTDTQYF
>.|TRBJ2-3|.|TRBV19
TGTGCCAGTGCTCGGGGATCTAGCACAGATACGCAGTATTTT
CASARGSSTDTQYF
>TRBD2|TRBJ2-1|.|TRBV29-1
TGCAGCGGTAGCGGGAGCTCCTACAATGAGCAGTTCTTC
CSGSGSSYNEQFF
>.|TRBJ1-5|few|TRBV9
TGTGCCAGCAGCCGAGGGGGGGATCCCGATCAGCCCCAGCATTTT
CASSRGGDPDQPQHF
>.|TRBJ1-2|.|TRBV21-1
TGTGCCAGCAGCAAAGCGCTAAGAAGGATAGAGTGGGGGGGCGGAGGCTACACCTTC
CASSKALRRIEWGGGGYTF
>TRBD1|TRBJ2-3|once|TRBV5-1
TGCGCCAGCAGCGAAGACAGGGGGGGCACAGATACGCAGTATTTT
CASSEDRGGTDTQYF
>TRBD1|TRBJ2-7|.|TRBV5-1
TGCGCCAGCAGGCAGGGACAGGGGGCGCAGCAGTACTTC
CASRQGQGAQQYF
>.|TRBJ2-7|.|TRBV13
TGTGCCAGCAGCTCCACCCTTAGTACGCGCCCTTACGAGCAGTACTTC
CASSSTLSTRPYEQYF
>TRBD1|TRBJ1-2|.|TRBV5-1
TGCGCCAGCAGCTTGGTGGGACAGGGCTACACCTTC
CASSLVGQGYTF
>.|TRBJ1-5|.|TRBV30
TGTGCCTGGAGTGTATCCCGAACCACCTATAGCAATCAGCCCCAGCATTTT
CAWSVSRTTYSNQPQHF
>.|TRBJ2-7|.|TRBV12-2
TGTGCAAGTCGCTTAGCGTCACTAGCGCCGCTAATCGGCGAGCAGTACTTC
CASRLASLAPLIGEQYF
>TRBD2|TRBJ2-7|few|TRBV5-8
TGTGCCAGCAGCTTGTGGGGGGGGTATTACGAGCAGTACTTC
CASSLWGGYYEQYF
>.|TRBJ1-2|.|TRBV30
TGTGCCTGGAGTTTTTTGGGACAACATTTCTATGGCTACACCTTC
CAWSFLGQHFYGYTF
>.|TRBJ2-5|.|TRBV4-2
TGTGCCAGCAGCCTTTTGGGCCCCGCAGGGGAGACCCAGTACTTC
CASSLLGPAGETQYF
>.|TRBJ2-7|.|TRBV4-1
TGCGCCAGCAGCCTGGGGCGGAACGAGCAGTACTTC
CASSLGRNEQYF